Included here is one T cell receptor (beta chain) sequence, with context. The V and J ends lost 4 bases and 4 bases, in that order; junction bases with no gene match: 7. This CDR3 has 15 amino acids. Germline V gene data show CDR1 as MNHEY and CDR2 as SVGAGI. This record comes from a study of blood T cell repertoires in COVID-19. TCRdb's copy holds only in-frame clones and misses some; the assay was immunoSEQ multiplex PCR. The sample lists 450,000 to 500,000 clones, 70% to 90% occurring once. Sequencing used peripheral blood. The chain has TRBV6-5 and TRBJ2-3; TRBD2 matches at 8 bases. This sequence originates from a human donor in a cohort sampled during active COVID-19. The CDR3 spells CASSFSGEAADTQYF. CDR3 coding DNA: TGTGCCAGCAGTTTTAGCGGGGAAGCGGCAGATACGCAGTATTTT.